A selection of T cell receptor beta chains follows, all from one sample in a study of vaccination and CD4 T cells after COVID-19. Their cognate antigens are unknown. TCRdb independently ran MiXCR on the PCR reads; one entry per CDR3 protein. In the table there are fewer than 20,000 distinct CDR3 sequences, 45% to 60% of which are singletons. The source was CD4+ T cells from blood, cultured in vitro, collected about 7 months after SARS-CoV-2 vaccination. The receptor set was obtained from a human donor who had recovered from COVID-19. Each CDR3 is given with its conserved first and last residue. D genes are given only for firm matches. The size entry is marked missing in some rows and otherwise reads once, few, many or a size class.

CDR3nt,CDR3aa,d_gene,j_gene,abundance,v_gene
TGCAGTGCTAGAGATTATTCGCTAGGCGATTCACCCCTCCACTTT,CSARDYSLGDSPLHF,NA,TRBJ1-6,NA,TRBV20-1
TGCAGTGCTAGATCGGGGAACGGGCCCGGAGACGAGCAGTACTTC,CSARSGNGPGDEQYF,NA,TRBJ2-7,NA,TRBV20-1
TGCAGTGCCAGGGGGATAGCGGGGGCAGATACGCAGTATTTT,CSARGIAGADTQYF,TRBD2,TRBJ2-3,NA,TRBV20-1
TGTGCCATCGGCTCGGATAGCAATCAGCCCCAGCATTTT,CAIGSDSNQPQHF,NA,TRBJ1-5,NA,TRBV10-3
TGTGCCAGCAGTGAAGGGCTCAACTATGGCTACACCTTC,CASSEGLNYGYTF,NA,TRBJ1-2,once,TRBV6-1
TGTGCCAGTAGTACCGAGGGGGGAGACCCCTACAATGAGCAGTTCTTC,CASSTEGGDPYNEQFF,NA,TRBJ2-1,NA,TRBV19
TGCGCCAGCAGCTTGGCCTCTAGCTTCGATACGCAGTATTTT,CASSLASSFDTQYF,NA,TRBJ2-3,few,TRBV5-1
TGCAGTGGGGAACCCTCGCAGGTTAGGACAGATACGCAGTATTTT,CSGEPSQVRTDTQYF,NA,TRBJ2-3,NA,TRBV20-1
TGTGCCAGCACCCAGGACAGATATAATTCACCCCTCCACTTT,CASTQDRYNSPLHF,NA,TRBJ1-6,few,TRBV7-2
TGCAGTGCTAGAGATGTGGCTAGCGGGTCCCCCCAAGAGACCCAGTACTTC,CSARDVASGSPQETQYF,TRBD2,TRBJ2-5,NA,TRBV20-1
TGCGCCAGCAGCGGGTCTGGGAACTATGGCTACACCTTC,CASSGSGNYGYTF,NA,TRBJ1-2,few,TRBV4-1